Listed below are T cell receptor beta chains from one sample, sequenced in a study of EBV T-cell therapy then PD-1 blockade in nasopharyngeal carcinoma. Which antigens these TCRs recognize remains unknown. Profiling relied on immunoSEQ multiplex PCR, and the TCRdb table lists in-frame clones only, not all of them. This table has 25,000 or so clones, over 75% appearing once. The starting material was CD8+ T cells from blood, obtained at roughly day 60 from a patient whose treatment included autologous EBV-specific T cells and nivolumab. These receptor sequences come from a man aged 35 to 55 with nasopharyngeal carcinoma. Each CDR3 is given with its conserved first and last residue. D genes are given only for firm matches.

v_gene	d_gene	j_gene	CDR3aa
TRBV6-5	NA	TRBJ1-3	CASSYSEDGGNTIYF
TRBV6-1	TRBD1	TRBJ2-2	CASSEYTGGYTGELFF
TRBV13	NA	TRBJ1-1	CASSMTGYTEAFF
TRBV21-1	NA	TRBJ1-3	CASQGGGSPGNTIYF
TRBV7-3	NA	TRBJ2-1	CASSVMGEQFF
TRBV6-5	NA	TRBJ2-7	CASTPGGLSYEQYF
TRBV6-4	NA	TRBJ2-3	CASSDSLQDTQYF
TRBV7-9	NA	TRBJ2-7	CASSLGGAPREQYF
TRBV7-9	NA	TRBJ2-3	CASISAISTDTQYF
TRBV11-3	NA	TRBJ1-2	CASSLGGRASPTF
TRBV7-9	NA	TRBJ1-5	CASSPTGSNQPQHF
TRBV4-3	NA	TRBJ1-1	CASSQELGKGNTEAFF
TRBV7-2	TRBD1	TRBJ1-2	CASSLGLGQGGEGYTF
TRBV6-5	NA	TRBJ1-2	CASSYPGAAIYGYTF
TRBV7-6	NA	TRBJ1-2	CASSLEGYYGYTF
TRBV7-8	TRBD1	TRBJ1-6	CASSLAATGRSPLHF
TRBV28	TRBD1	TRBJ2-2	CASSQGQGYTGELFF
TRBV7-9	NA	TRBJ2-7	CASSRAYEQYF
TRBV21-1	NA	TRBJ1-1	CASSRVRVYTEAFF
TRBV2	NA	TRBJ2-2	CASIILGREITGELFF
TRBV3-1/TRBV3-2	TRBD2	TRBJ2-3	CASSPRHAGTSGGRILTQYF
TRBV6-1	NA	TRBJ2-7	CASSELLGSSYEQYF
TRBV20-1	TRBD1	TRBJ2-1	CSASGLARDRVGRFF
TRBV7-9	TRBD1	TRBJ2-5	CASSLQGASETQYF
TRBV7-9	NA	TRBJ2-1	CASSLATVSYNEQFF
TRBV4-1	TRBD2	TRBJ2-1	CASSQDGTSGGHNEQFF
TRBV27	NA	TRBJ2-7	CASSGPYEQYF
TRBV29-1	NA	TRBJ1-1	CSVEGRGVVTGGRTEAFF
TRBV5-8	TRBD2	TRBJ2-7	CASSPPGGGDSYEQYF
TRBV7-5	NA	TRBJ1-5	CVRSLVSRNQPQHF
TRBV19	TRBD1	TRBJ2-7	CASSIATGWGREQYF
TRBV9	TRBD2	TRBJ2-1	CASSASSGYNNEQFF
TRBV5-6	NA	TRBJ1-2	CASTPGFTNYGYTF
TRBV6-5	NA	TRBJ2-1	CASSYSTQGVYNEQFF
TRBV2	NA	TRBJ2-7	CASSEAQAHLEQYF
TRBV2	NA	TRBJ1-1	CASSLLEMNTEAFF